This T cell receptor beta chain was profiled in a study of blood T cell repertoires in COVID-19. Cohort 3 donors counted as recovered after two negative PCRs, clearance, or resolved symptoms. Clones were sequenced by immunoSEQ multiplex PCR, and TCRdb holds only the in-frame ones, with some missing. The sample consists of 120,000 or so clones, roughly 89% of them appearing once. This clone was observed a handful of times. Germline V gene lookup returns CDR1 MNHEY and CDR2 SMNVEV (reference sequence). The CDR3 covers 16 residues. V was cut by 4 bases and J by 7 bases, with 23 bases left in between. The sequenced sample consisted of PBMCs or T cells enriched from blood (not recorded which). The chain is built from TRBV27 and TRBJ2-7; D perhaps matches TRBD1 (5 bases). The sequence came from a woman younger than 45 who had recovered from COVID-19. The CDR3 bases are TGTGCCAGCAGTTCAGGCCCCTCATACCCCTCAGGGGAGCAGTACTTC. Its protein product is CASSSGPSYPSGEQYF.